The 21 T cell receptor beta chains given below trace back to one sample, sequenced in a study of T cell repertoires in cytomegalovirus infection. TCRdb re-analysed the reads in MiXCR, keeping a single row per CDR3 protein. Among roughly 500,000 distinct CDR3 sequences listed, approximately 17% were seen once. The sample comprised CD8+ T cells from PBMCs. The receptors shown here come from a human donor in good health (CMV status not recorded). Some clones in this sample may be carry-over from other donors' samples.

This clonotype was seen repeatedly, ten times or more. The gene calls are TRBV27 and TRBJ1-5; D ambiguous. V was trimmed by 6 bases and J by 5 bases, leaving 11 bases between them. This CDR3 spans 13 amino acids. The V gene's germline CDR1 is MNHEY and CDR2 SMNVEV (reference sequence). The CDR3 DNA follows: TGTGCCAGCAGCCATGGCCCCGATCAGCCCCAGCATTTT. Protein sequence: CASSHGPDQPQHF.

This clonotype was counted ten times or more. The chain uses TRBV4-1 and TRBJ2-1; tentative D call: TRBD2 (6 bases). CDR1 is MGHRA and CDR2 is YSYEKL in the germline V gene. V was cut by 3 bases and J by 7 bases, with 19 bases left in between. The CDR3 runs to 16 residues. The CDR3 sequence is CASSHPGRGGLNEQFF. CDR3 sequence (DNA): TGCGCCAGCAGCCATCCCGGACGTGGGGGGTTGAATGAGCAGTTCTTC.

This clonotype was detected only a few times. The chain has TRBV29-1 and TRBJ2-2; D is perhaps TRBD2 (6 bases). V dropped 1 base and J dropped 2 bases, with 14 bases sitting between them. CDR1 is SQVTM and CDR2 is ANQGSEA in the germline V gene. The CDR3 loop spans 16 amino acids. For the CDR3, the DNA is TGCAGCGTTGAAGCTCTAGGGACTTTCAACACCGGGGAGCTGTTTTTT. It codes for CSVEALGTFNTGELFF.

This clonotype was seen more than once but under ten times. The rearrangement links TRBV28 to TRBJ1-1; D uncertain. Trimming stripped 5 bases from V and 3 bases from J, with 16 bases between. The CDR3 is 15 amino acids. CDR1 and CDR2 from the germline V gene are MDHEN and SYDVKM. The CDR3 DNA reads TGTGCCAGCAGTCCCCTTGTGGGGAGGGACACTGAAGCTTTCTTT. This gives the protein CASSPLVGRDTEAFF.

In this sample, this clonotype turned up many times. This sequence joins TRBV12-5 and TRBJ2-7; 7 nucleotides agree with TRBD2. V was pared by 6 bases and J by 2 bases, with 7 bases of the junction left unmatched. The CDR3 runs to 14 residues. CDR1 and CDR2 from the germline V gene are LGHNT and FRNRAP. The CDR3 sequence is CASGPAGRPYEQYF. The CDR3 region has the DNA TGTGCTAGTGGCCCAGCGGGAAGACCCTACGAGCAGTACTTC.

This clonotype has at least ten counts. The chain joins TRBV7-9 to TRBJ2-1; D is unresolved. The CDR3 has 13 residues. In germline, CDR1 is SEHNR, CDR2 FQNEAQ (reference sequence). Trimming left V 2 bases short and J 3 bases short, with 5 bases between. In DNA form, the CDR3 reads TGTGCCAGCAGCTTAACAGTCTACAATGAGCAGTTCTTC. Its protein is CASSLTVYNEQFF.

This chain uses TRBV11-3 with TRBJ2-3; D is tentatively TRBD1 or TRBD2 (5 bases each). There are 15 residues in the CDR3. CDR1 and CDR2 (germline): SGHNT, YENEEA. Trimming cost V 4 bases and J 2 bases, with 13 bases left between them. CDR3 nucleotides: TGTGCCAGCAGCTCAGAACCGGGGACCACAGATACGCAGTATTTT. It is translated as CASSSEPGTTDTQYF.

The chain carries TRBV9 and TRBJ1-6; weak D call: TRBD1 (6 bases). Trimming shortened V by 0 bases and J by 6 bases, and 10 bases separated the two germline ends. Looked up from germline, CDR1 is SGDLS and CDR2 is YYNGEE. The CDR3 is made up of 15 amino acids. The CDR3 nucleotides read TGTGCCAGCAGCGTAGAGGGGGGTTCTAATTCACCCCTCCACTTT. Its translation: CASSVEGGSNSPLHF.

This chain links TRBV11-2 with TRBJ2-7; no reliable D call. Germline V gene data show CDR1 as SGHAT and CDR2 as FQNNGV. V was clipped by 0 bases and J by 6 bases, with 12 bases between them. The CDR3 is 14 amino acids. For the CDR3, the DNA is TGTGCCAGCAGCTTAGAAGTTGGGGTGGTCGAGCAGTACTTC. Protein sequence: CASSLEVGVVEQYF. The full variable domain, completed using reference TRBV11-2 and TRBJ2-7, is EAGVAQSPRYKIIEKRQSVAFWCNPISGHATLYWYQQILGQGPKLLIQFQNNGVVDDSQLPKDRFSAERLKGVDSTLKIQPAKLEDSAVYLCASSLEVGVVEQYFGPGTRLTVT.

This clonotype came up a few times. This chain connects TRBV7-9 to TRBJ2-2; D gene unclear. The CDR3 has 12 residues. Trimming removed 6 bases from V and 6 bases from J, with 8 bases in between. Looked up from germline, CDR1 is SEHNR and CDR2 is FQNEAQ (reference sequence). Here the CDR3 reads CASSRWAGELFF. CDR3 in DNA: TGTGCCAGCAGTCGGTGGGCCGGGGAGCTGTTTTTT.

The chain couples TRBV27 to TRBJ2-3; D tentatively fits TRBD1 or TRBD2 (6 bases each). The CDR3 loop spans 17 amino acids. Germline V gene sequence: CDR1 MNHEY, CDR2 SMNVEV (reference sequence). The ends were cut back, 3 bases at V and 2 bases at J, with 18 bases in the middle. The CDR3 nucleotides are TGTGCCAGCAGTTTTAGGGGCGGGACACGACACACAGATACGCAGTATTTT. Translated, it gives CASSFRGGTRHTDTQYF.

As concerns this clonotype: A read error may explain this, as a much larger clone is one base away. The DNA is left out, because the CDR3 cannot be placed on it with certainty; the CDR3 is given as TCRdb lists it. The V gene is TRBV5-4, the J gene TRBJ1-2; the table gives TRBD1 as D, unverified against the DNA. CDR1 is SGHNT and CDR2 is YYREEE in the germline V gene (reference sequence). Inclusive of both ends, the CDR3 amounts to 14 amino acids. The CDR3 is CASSWGDGNYGYAF.

V usage is TRBV27 and J usage is TRBJ2-7; D may be TRBD1 (6 bases). Deletions cut 5 bases from V and 6 bases from J, with 11 bases between. From germline, CDR1 is MNHEY and CDR2 SMNVEV (reference sequence). CDR3 length: 12 residues. The CDR3 sequence: CASSQQGFEQYF. CDR3 sequence (DNA): TGTGCCAGCAGTCAACAGGGTTTCGAGCAGTACTTC.

The sample holds many counts of this clonotype. The chain uses TRBV7-9 and TRBJ1-2, with D possibly matching TRBD1 (6 bases). V was pared by 5 bases and J by 1 base, with 14 bases between. CDR1 is SEHNR, CDR2 FQNEAQ, per germline (reference sequence). This CDR3 region has 15 residues. In DNA, the CDR3 is TGTGCCAGCAGCCCAGAACAGGGAAATAACTATGGCTACACCTTC. As protein: CASSPEQGNNYGYTF. The full variable domain, in which reference TRBV7-9 and TRBJ1-2 provide the parts outside the CDR3, is DTGVSQNPRHKITKRGQNVTFRCDPISEHNRLYWYRQTLGQGPEFLTYFQNEAQLEKSRLLSDRFSAERPKGSFSTLEIQRTEQGDSAMYLCASSPEQGNNYGYTFGSGTRLTVV.

This clonotype was seen at least ten times. This chain connects TRBV4-1 to TRBJ1-1, with unresolved D. Germline-derived CDR1 and CDR2 are MGHRA and YSYEKL. This CDR3 has 15 amino acids. With 1 base removed from V and 1 base from J, the gap between germline ends came to 10 bases. The DNA for the CDR3 is TGCGCCAGCAGCCAAGCTAGGGCTTCGAACACTGAAGCTTTCTTT. Protein: CASSQARASNTEAFF.

This chain links TRBV7-9 with TRBJ1-6, with 7 nucleotides matching TRBD1. V lost 5 bases and J lost 7; bases outside the gene matches: 8. The CDR3 consists of 15 residues. Per germline, CDR1 SEHNR and CDR2 FQNEAQ (reference sequence). CDR3 in amino acids: CASSRGTERNSPLHF. Here the CDR3 DNA reads TGTGCCAGCAGCCGCGGGACAGAGAGGAATTCACCCCTCCACTTT. The complete variable domain, with remaining parts taken from reference TRBV7-9 and TRBJ1-6, reads DTGVSQNPRHKITKRGQNVTFRCDPISEHNRLYWYRQTLGQGPEFLTYFQNEAQLEKSRLLSDRFSAERPKGSFSTLEIQRTEQGDSAMYLCASSRGTERNSPLHFGNGTRLTVT.

There are a few counts of this clonotype. The chain employs TRBV7-9 and TRBJ1-2, with 11 bases that match TRBD1. The V gene's germline CDR1 is SEHNR and CDR2 FQNEAQ (reference sequence). The junction had 9 bases not matched to a gene; V was cut back by 5 bases and J by 4 bases. This CDR3 has 16 residues. Written as DNA, the CDR3 is TGTGCCAGCAGCGCCGGACAGGGGGCGCGTAGCTATGGCTACACCTTC. This translates into CASSAGQGARSYGYTF.

Ten or more counts support this clonotype. The gene calls are TRBV6-1 and TRBJ2-5; 9 positions match TRBD2. The V and J ends lost 5 bases and 4 bases, in that order; junction bases with no gene match: 17. The CDR3 loop spans 18 amino acids. CDR1 MNHNS and CDR2 SASEGT come from the germline V gene. The CDR3 DNA reads TGTGCCAGCAGTAACTTGGGCGGGGGGGCCCGGATTGGAGAGACCCAGTACTTC. Protein: CASSNLGGGARIGETQYF.

This clonotype was found many times. The chain carries TRBV4-1 and TRBJ2-1, with 11 bases aligning to TRBD2. The CDR3 has 16 residues. Germline CDR1 is MGHRA and CDR2 is YSYEKL. V was pared by 5 bases and J by 5 bases, with 8 bases of the junction left unmatched. DNA of the CDR3: TGCGCCAGCAGCACGCCGACTAGCGGGGCTGACAATGAGCAGTTCTTC. It translates to CASSTPTSGADNEQFF.

In regard to this clonotype: This may arise from a read error, as a much more abundant clone is one base away. The chain combines TRBV28 with TRBJ2-5; 8 bases agree with TRBD2. Germline V gene sequence: CDR1 MDHEN, CDR2 SYDVKM. The CDR3 sequence is 13 residues long. This chain's CDR3 is CTSSKLAASTQYF. The CDR3 DNA reads TGTACCAGCAGTAAACTAGCGGCGTCGACCCAGTACTTC.

The rearrangement uses TRBV23-1 and TRBJ1-4; possible D gene TRBD1, 5 bases. TRBV23-1 is sorted into the ORF group, with uncertain function. The CDR3 is 20 amino acids. V lost 0 bases and J 10 bases, leaving 30 bases between the germline ends. DNA of the CDR3: TGCGCCAGCAGTCAATCGTGGCAAGGGACTTTACTTAATGAGTGCGTAAAACTGTTTTTT. Amino acid sequence: CASSQSWQGTLLNECVKLFF.